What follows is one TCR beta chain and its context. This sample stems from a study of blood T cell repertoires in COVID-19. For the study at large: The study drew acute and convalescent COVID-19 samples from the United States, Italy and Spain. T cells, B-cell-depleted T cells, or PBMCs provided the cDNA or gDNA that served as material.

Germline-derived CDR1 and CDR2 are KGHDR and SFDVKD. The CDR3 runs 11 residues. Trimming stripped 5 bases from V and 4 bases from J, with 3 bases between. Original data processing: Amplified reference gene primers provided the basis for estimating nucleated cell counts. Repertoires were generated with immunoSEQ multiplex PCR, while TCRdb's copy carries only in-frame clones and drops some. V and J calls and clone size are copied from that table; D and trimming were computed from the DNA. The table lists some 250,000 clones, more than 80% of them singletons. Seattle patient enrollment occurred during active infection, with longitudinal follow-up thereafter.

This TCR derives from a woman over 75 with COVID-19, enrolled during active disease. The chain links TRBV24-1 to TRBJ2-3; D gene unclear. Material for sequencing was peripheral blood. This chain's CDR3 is CATSVADTQYF. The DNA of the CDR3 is TGTGCCACCAGTGTCGCAGATACGCAGTATTTT.